This TCR beta chain was identified in a study of blood T cell repertoires in COVID-19. About the study: Samples came from the United States, Italy and Spain, spanning acute and convalescent COVID-19. T cells, B-cell-depleted T cells, or PBMCs supplied cDNA or gDNA.

Methods used by the authors: Amplified reference gene primers provided the basis for estimating nucleated cell counts. Here immunoSEQ multiplex PCR was the method, and the copy in TCRdb shows in-frame clones only, minus some. Clone size and V and J calls were adopted from that table, with D and trimming inferred from the DNA. The sample carries 55,000 to 75,000 clones, roughly 80% recorded once. The TCR originated in a man aged 80 or over with active or convalescent COVID-19. Sequencing input: peripheral blood.

CDR3 sequence: CASSYSYQGNYGYTF. CDR3 DNA: TGTGCCAGCAGTTACTCGTATCAGGGGAACTATGGCTACACCTTC. V and J are TRBV6-2 or TRBV6-3 and TRBJ1-2; tentative D call: TRBD1 (6 bases). Germline V gene data show CDR1 as MNHEY and CDR2 as SVGEGT. The V end lost 0 bases, the J end lost 2 bases, and 10 bases lay between the germline ends. This CDR3 comprises 15 residues.